This is a list of T cell receptor beta chains from one sample in a study of shared clonotypes between healthy human individuals. Measured with immunoSEQ multiplex PCR; TCRdb has only the in-frame clones, and not every one. The repertoire holds fewer than 500,000 clones, with 75% to 80% as singletons. Sequencing used PBMCs. These receptors all stem from a woman aged 40 to 49 in good health. Some clones in this sample may be carry-over from other donors' samples. The CDR3 runs from the conserved cysteine through the conserved F or W. The D gene is left open where the match is weak. Rows give clone size only sometimes, using once, few, many, or a class for an expanded clone.

>-|-|TRBV5-6|TRBJ2-3
CASSPNPGVWETDTQYF
TGTGCCAGCAGCCCGAACCCGGGGGTATGGGAAACAGATACGCAGTATTTT
>-|-|TRBV9|TRBJ2-6
CASSVAASSGANVLTF
TGTGCCAGCAGCGTAGCTGCCAGCTCTGGGGCCAACGTCCTGACTTTC
>-|-|TRBV11-2|TRBJ2-2
CASSFGLTGELFF
TGTGCCAGCAGCTTTGGGCTGACCGGGGAGCTGTTTTTT
>-|-|TRBV27|TRBJ2-7
CASRTDRPYEQYF
TGTGCCAGCAGGACGGACAGACCCTACGAGCAGTACTTC
>-|-|TRBV6-5|TRBJ1-1
CASSTRRGGVTEAFF
TGTGCCAGCAGTACAAGACGGGGAGGGGTAACTGAAGCTTTCTTT
>once|-|TRBV7-2|TRBJ1-2
CASSLRSYGYTF
TGTGCCAGCAGCTTACGTAGCTATGGCTACACCTTC
>-|TRBD1|TRBV28|TRBJ2-7
CASSSRDRIYYEQYF
TGTGCCAGCAGTTCCCGGGACAGGATCTACTACGAGCAGTACTTC
>-|TRBD1|TRBV5-5|TRBJ2-7
CASSPGQASSYEQYF
TGTGCCAGCAGCCCGGGACAGGCGAGCTCCTACGAGCAGTACTTC
>-|TRBD1|TRBV5-1|TRBJ1-2
CASSSTGDGYTF
TGCGCCAGCAGCTCTACAGGGGATGGCTACACCTTC
>-|TRBD2|TRBV11-2|TRBJ2-1
CASSSLAGGAYNEQFF
TGTGCCAGCAGCTCATTAGCGGGAGGCGCCTACAATGAGCAGTTCTTC
>-|-|TRBV5-1|TRBJ2-7
CASSLQQAAYEQYF
TGCGCCAGCAGCTTACAACAGGCAGCCTACGAGCAGTACTTC
>-|TRBD2|TRBV7-3|TRBJ2-5
CASSSSGQETQYF
TGTGCCAGCAGCTCTAGCGGACAAGAGACCCAGTACTTC
>-|-|TRBV14|TRBJ1-4
CASSQGSSTNEKLFF
TGTGCCAGCAGCCAAGGTTCGTCAACTAATGAAAAACTGTTTTTT
>-|TRBD1|TRBV7-8|TRBJ2-1
CASSNHRGHPYNEQFF
TGTGCCAGCAGCAACCACAGGGGCCATCCCTACAATGAGCAGTTCTTC
>many|-|TRBV9|TRBJ2-1
CASSVGAYNEQFF
TGTGCCAGCAGCGTGGGGGCCTACAATGAGCAGTTCTTC
>-|-|TRBV15|TRBJ1-1
CATSRGMTEAFF
TGTGCCACCAGCAGAGGGATGACTGAAGCTTTCTTT